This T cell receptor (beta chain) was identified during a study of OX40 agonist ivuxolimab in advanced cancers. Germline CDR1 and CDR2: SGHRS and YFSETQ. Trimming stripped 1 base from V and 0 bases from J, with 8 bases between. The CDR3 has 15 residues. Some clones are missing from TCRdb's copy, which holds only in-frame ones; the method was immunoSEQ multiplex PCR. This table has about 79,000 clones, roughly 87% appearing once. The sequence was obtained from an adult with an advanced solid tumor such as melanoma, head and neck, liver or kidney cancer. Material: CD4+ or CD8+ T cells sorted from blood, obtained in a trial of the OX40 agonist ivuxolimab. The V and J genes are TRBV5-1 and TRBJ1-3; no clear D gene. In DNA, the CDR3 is TGCGCCAGCAGCTTGCACACAGACTCTGGAAACACCATATATTTT. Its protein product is CASSLHTDSGNTIYF.